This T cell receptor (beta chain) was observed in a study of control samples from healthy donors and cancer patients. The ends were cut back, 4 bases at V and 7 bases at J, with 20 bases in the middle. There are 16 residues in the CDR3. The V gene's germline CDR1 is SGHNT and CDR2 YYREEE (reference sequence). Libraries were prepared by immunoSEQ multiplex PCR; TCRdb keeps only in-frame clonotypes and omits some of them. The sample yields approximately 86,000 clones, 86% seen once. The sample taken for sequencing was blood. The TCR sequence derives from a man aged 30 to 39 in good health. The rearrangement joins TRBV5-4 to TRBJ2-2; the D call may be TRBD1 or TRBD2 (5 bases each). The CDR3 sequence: CASSGTYGDYDGELFF. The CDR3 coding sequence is TGTGCCAGCAGCGGGACCTATGGGGATTACGACGGGGAGCTGTTTTTT.